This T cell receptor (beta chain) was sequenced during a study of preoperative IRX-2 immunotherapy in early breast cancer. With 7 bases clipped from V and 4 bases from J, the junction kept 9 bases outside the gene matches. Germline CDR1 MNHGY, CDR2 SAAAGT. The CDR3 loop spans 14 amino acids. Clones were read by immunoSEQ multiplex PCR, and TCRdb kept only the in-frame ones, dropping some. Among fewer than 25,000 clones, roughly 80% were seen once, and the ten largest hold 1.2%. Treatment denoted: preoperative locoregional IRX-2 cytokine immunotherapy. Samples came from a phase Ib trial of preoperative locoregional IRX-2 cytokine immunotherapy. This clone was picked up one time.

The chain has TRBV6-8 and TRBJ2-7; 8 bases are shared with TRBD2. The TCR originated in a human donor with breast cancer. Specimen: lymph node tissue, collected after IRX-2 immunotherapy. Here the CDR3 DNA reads TGTGCCAGCATTGGTAGCGGGGAGGGGTACGAGCAGTACTTC. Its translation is CASIGSGEGYEQYF.